The T cell receptor beta chain described here comes from a study of shared clonotypes between healthy human individuals. Each donor was a Caucasian adult residing in Nashville, Tennessee. The CDR3 has 14 residues. In germline, CDR1 is KGHSH, CDR2 LQKENI. The junction had 0 bases not matched to a gene; V was cut back by 3 bases and J by 1 base. The study's findings and limits: Large depth notwithstanding, sorted-subset sequencing proved incomplete by rarefaction.

In this sample, this clone turned up once. Antigen unknown. The same CDR3 also results from other DNA sequences found in this sample. The table came from immunoSEQ multiplex PCR; TCRdb's copy has only in-frame clones and leaves some out. The table has around 1.4 million clones, around 98.5% seen once; the top ten hold about 0.34%. The genes are TRBV18 and TRBJ2-7, with 10 bases identical to TRBD2. Sequenced sample: naive CD4+ T cells sorted from blood. Specified subset: CD45RA+ positively selected. The TCR originated in a man younger than 40 in good health. CDR3 loop: CASSPTSGSYEQYF. The CDR3 DNA follows: TGTGCCAGCTCACCGACTAGCGGGTCCTACGAGCAGTACTTC.